This T cell receptor (beta chain) was recorded in a study of technical replicates of blood from several donors. In germline, CDR1 is MNHEY, CDR2 SMNVEV (reference sequence). This CDR3 has 16 residues. With 3 bases clipped from V and 4 bases from J, the junction kept 9 bases outside the gene matches. This table comes from immunoSEQ multiplex PCR, and its TCRdb copy is limited to in-frame clones, with some not included. The data show about 84,000 clones, 93% seen once. The chain uses TRBV27 and TRBJ1-2; 9 bases agree with TRBD1. The sequencing input was T cells isolated from PBMCs. This clonotype was obtained from a human donor in good health. CDR3 sequence reads: CASSFLPQGAVYGYTF. The CDR3 bases are TGTGCCAGCAGTTTTCTACCACAGGGGGCGGTCTATGGCTACACCTTC.